Sequencing of this T cell receptor beta chain was carried out in a study of blood T cell repertoires in COVID-19. For the study at large: Samples of COVID-19 (acute and convalescent) were obtained from the United States, Italy and Spain.

Assay used: immunoSEQ multiplex PCR; TCRdb lists only in-frame clones, some missing. This table holds tens of thousands of clones, 55% to 80% found once. The sample comprised peripheral blood. The sequence derives from an older woman in a cohort sampled during active or convalescent COVID-19.

CDR3 sequence (DNA): TGTGCCAGCGCCCCCCCGCCCGGAGGTGGAAACACCATATATTTT. Translating gives CASAPPPGGGNTIYF. The gene calls are TRBV7-2 and TRBJ1-3; D call uncertain. V lost 8 bases to trimming and J lost 3 bases, with 17 bases between them. CDR1 is SGHTA and CDR2 is FQGNSA in the germline V gene. This CDR3 has 15 amino acids.